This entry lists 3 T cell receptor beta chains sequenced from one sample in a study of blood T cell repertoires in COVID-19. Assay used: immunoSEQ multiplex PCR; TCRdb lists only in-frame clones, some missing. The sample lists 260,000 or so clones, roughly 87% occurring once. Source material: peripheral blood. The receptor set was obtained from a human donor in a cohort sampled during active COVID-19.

Written as DNA, the CDR3 is TGTGCCAGCAGTCCTCGGACTAGCGGGACCTACGAGCAGTACTTC. As protein: CASSPRTSGTYEQYF. The chain uses TRBV27 and TRBJ2-7; 12 bases are a match to TRBD2. This CDR3 region has 15 residues. The J segment lost 2 bases and the V segment lost 5 bases, leaving 4 bases of the junction unmatched. The germline CDR1 and CDR2 sequences are MNHEY and SMNVEV (reference sequence).

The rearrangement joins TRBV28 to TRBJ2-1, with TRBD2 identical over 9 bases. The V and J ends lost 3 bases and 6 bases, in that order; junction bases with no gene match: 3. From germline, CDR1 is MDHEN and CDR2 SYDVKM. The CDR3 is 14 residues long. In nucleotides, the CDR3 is TGTGCCAGCAGTTTGCTAGCGGGACCCAATGAGCAGTTCTTC. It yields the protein CASSLLAGPNEQFF. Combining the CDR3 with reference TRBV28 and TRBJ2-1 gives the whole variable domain DVKVTQSSRYLVKRTGEKVFLECVQDMDHENMFWYRQDPGLGLRLIYFSYDVKMKEKGDIPEGYSVSREKKERFSLILESASTNQTSMYLCASSLLAGPNEQFFGPGTRLTVL.

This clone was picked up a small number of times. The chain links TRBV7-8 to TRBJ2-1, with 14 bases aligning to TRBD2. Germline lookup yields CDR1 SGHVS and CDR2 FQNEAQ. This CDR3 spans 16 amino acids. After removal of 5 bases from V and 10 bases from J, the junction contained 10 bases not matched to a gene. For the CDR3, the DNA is TGTGCCAGCAGCCGCGGGGGACTAGCGGGAGTCAGAGAGCAGTTCTTC. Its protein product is CASSRGGLAGVREQFF.